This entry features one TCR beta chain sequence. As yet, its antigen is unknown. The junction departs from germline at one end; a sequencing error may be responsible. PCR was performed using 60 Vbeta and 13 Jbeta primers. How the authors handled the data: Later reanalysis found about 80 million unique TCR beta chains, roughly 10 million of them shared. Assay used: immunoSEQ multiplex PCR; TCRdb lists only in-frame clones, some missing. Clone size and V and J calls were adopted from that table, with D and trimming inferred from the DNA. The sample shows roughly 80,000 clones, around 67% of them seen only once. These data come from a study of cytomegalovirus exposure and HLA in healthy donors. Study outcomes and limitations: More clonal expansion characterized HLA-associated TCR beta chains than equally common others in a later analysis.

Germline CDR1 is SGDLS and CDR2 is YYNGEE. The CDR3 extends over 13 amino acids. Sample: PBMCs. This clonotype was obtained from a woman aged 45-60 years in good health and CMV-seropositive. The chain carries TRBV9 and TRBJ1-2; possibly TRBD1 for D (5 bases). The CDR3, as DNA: TGTACCAGCAGCGTCCCAGGGCTCTATGGCTACACCTTC. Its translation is CTSSVPGLYGYTF.